The 5 T cell receptor beta chains reported below all come from one sample, sequenced in a study of T cell changes during pregnancy in multiple sclerosis. The repertoire was sequenced with immunoSEQ multiplex PCR; TCRdb's copy has only in-frame clones and lacks some. The sample has 33,000 or so clones, 91% seen once. The specimen was CD8+ T cells from peripheral blood mononuclear cells, collected in the second trimester of pregnancy. The receptors stem from a female donor in good health, enrolled as a control in a pregnancy study.

This clone was recorded only once. This chain uses TRBV2 with TRBJ1-1; 8 nucleotides align to TRBD1. The ends lost 10 bases at V and 6 bases at J; junction bases unmatched: 10. Germline assignment: CDR1 SNHLY and CDR2 FYNNEI. The CDR3 has 13 amino acids. The CDR3 sequence is CATVTGEKAEAFF. In DNA, the CDR3 is TGTGCCACCGTGACAGGGGAGAAGGCTGAAGCTTTCTTT.

The J gene is TRBJ2-6, the V gene TRBV4-3; 7 nucleotides agree with TRBD1. Germline V gene sequence: CDR1 LGHNA, CDR2 YSLEER. V dropped 3 bases and J dropped 0; count of bases not matched to a gene: 8. This CDR3 region has 18 residues. DNA for the CDR3: TGCGCCAGCAGCCAGATGAGGGACAGCTCCTCTGGGGCCAACGTCCTGACTTTC. Its translation: CASSQMRDSSSGANVLTF.

V is TRBV6-5 and J is TRBJ2-5; unclear D gene. This CDR3 region has 14 residues. CDR1 MNHEY and CDR2 SVGAGI come from the germline V gene. Trimming removed 1 base from V and 0 bases from J, with 6 bases in between. The CDR3 bases are TGTGCCAGCAGTTACTTGGCAAACCAAGAGACCCAGTACTTC. Its translation is CASSYLANQETQYF.

CDR3 loop: CASARGSGTEAFF. CDR3 sequence (DNA): TGTGCCAGCGCCAGGGGAAGTGGAACTGAAGCTTTCTTT. This chain uses TRBV2 with TRBJ1-1, with D perhaps TRBD1 (6 bases). In germline, CDR1 is SNHLY, CDR2 FYNNEI. There are 13 residues in the CDR3. V was cut by 8 bases and J by 5 bases, with 15 bases left in between. Full variable domain (remainder filled in from reference TRBV2 and TRBJ1-1): EPEVTQTPSHQVTQMGQEVILRCVPISNHLYFYWYRQILGQKVEFLVSFYNNEISEKSEIFDDQFSVERPDGSNFTLKIRSTKLEDSAMYFCASARGSGTEAFFGQGTRLTVV.

The chain carries TRBV27 and TRBJ1-2; 9 nucleotides match TRBD1. There are 14 residues in the CDR3. The germline V gene has CDR1 MNHEY and CDR2 SMNVEV (reference sequence). J gave up 7 bases and V 5 bases, and 8 bases lay outside the gene matches. DNA of the CDR3: TGTGCCAGCAGTATAGGGGGACAGGGTGGTGGCTACACCTTC. This translates into CASSIGGQGGGYTF.